Listed here are 21 T cell receptor beta chains from one sample, sequenced in a study of T cells in Graves' hyperthyroidism and ophthalmopathy. RNA transcripts served as the template for amplifying TCR beta CDR3 regions. RT-PCR in the first round (using the HTBI primer set) targeted the TCR CDR3. TCRdb called the multiplex PCR reads again in MiXCR, with one record for every CDR3 protein. This sample carries roughly 740,000 distinct CDR3 sequences, about 15% of them seen once, and the ten largest clones take roughly 8%. The sequencing sample was made of blood. These receptor sequences come from a man aged 18 to 30 with Graves' hyperthyroidism.

This clonotype was seen at least ten times. The chain links TRBV20-1 to TRBJ2-5; perhaps TRBD2 as D (6 bases). Looked up from germline, CDR1 is DFQATT and CDR2 is SNEGSKA (reference sequence). The CDR3 has 14 residues. Trimming took 3 bases from V and 1 from J, leaving 12 bases between them. CDR3 protein: CSARPPGGQETQYF. CDR3 nucleotides: TGCAGTGCTAGGCCTCCCGGGGGCCAAGAGACCCAGTACTTC.

The CDR3 protein is CASRATSGTDTQYF. Here the CDR3 DNA reads TGTGCCAGCAGAGCAACTAGCGGGACCGATACGCAGTATTTT. V usage is TRBV12-3 or TRBV12-4 and J usage is TRBJ2-3; TRBD2 matches 10 bases. J gave up 6 bases and V 6 bases, and 6 bases lay outside the gene matches. The CDR3 has 14 amino acids.

The gene calls are TRBV20-1 and TRBJ1-1; D is uncertain. In germline, CDR1 is DFQATT, CDR2 SNEGSKA (reference sequence). CDR3 length equals 13 residues. V shed 3 bases and J shed 1 base, with 9 bases lying between them. As DNA, the CDR3 is TGCAGTGCTAGTTTGGGTGCGAACACTGAAGCTTTCTTT. Its translation: CSASLGANTEAFF.

The rearrangement joins TRBV2 to TRBJ2-1, with D uncertain. The CDR3 runs to 16 residues. The V end lost 2 bases, the J end lost 0 bases, and 11 bases lay between the germline ends. Germline CDR1 SNHLY, CDR2 FYNNEI. As DNA, the CDR3 is TGTGCCAGCAGTGAAACTGGTAAAAGCTCCTACAATGAGCAGTTCTTC. It is translated as CASSETGKSSYNEQFF.

The V call is TRBV3-1, the J call TRBJ1-2; 7 bases are shared with TRBD1. Trimming at V came to 1 base and at J to 8 bases, leaving 4 bases not matched to a gene. CDR3 length equals 13 residues. The germline V gene encodes CDR1 LGHDT and CDR2 YNNKEL (reference sequence). The DNA for the CDR3 is TGTGCCAGCAGCCAAGGACAGGGAAGCGGCTACACCTTC. Translating gives CASSQGQGSGYTF.

J is TRBJ1-3 and V is TRBV19; D is ambiguous. Trimming took off 3 bases at V and 1 base at J, with 10 bases between the two ends. Per the germline V gene, CDR1 is LNHDA and CDR2 is SQIVND (reference sequence). There are 15 residues in the CDR3. The CDR3 coding sequence is TGTGCCAGTAGTATTTCGTCCCCTTCTGGAAACACCATATATTTT. This sequence encodes CASSISSPSGNTIYF.

The table lists this clonotype with many counts. This chain joins TRBV12-3 or TRBV12-4 and TRBJ2-1; no firm D call. This CDR3 comprises 13 residues. Between the trimmed V and J ends, which lost 2 bases and 0 bases, there was a span of 2 bases. As DNA, the CDR3 is TGTGCCAGCAGTTTAATCTCCTACAATGAGCAGTTCTTC. Translated: CASSLISYNEQFF.

This clonotype showed up many times. The chain couples TRBV6-1 to TRBJ1-1; no firm D call. The CDR3 runs to 14 residues. V was cut by 1 base and J by 0 bases, with 6 bases left in between. Germline CDR1 reads MNHNS; CDR2 reads SASEGT. The CDR3 region is CASSEGSMNTEAFF. The CDR3 DNA is TGTGCCAGCAGTGAAGGGAGCATGAACACTGAAGCTTTCTTT.

With regard to this clonotype: A much larger clone differs by one base, so this may be a read error. The chain carries TRBV20-1 and TRBJ2-5; 9 bases match TRBD1. The CDR3 is 12 amino acids. Germline V lookup: CDR1 DFQATT, CDR2 SNEGSKA (reference sequence). The CDR3 nucleotides read TGCAGAGCTGGGACAGGGCAGGAGACCCAGTACTTC. Translated: CRAGTGQETQYF.

This chain joins TRBV6-1 and TRBJ2-7, with D possibly TRBD1 on 6 matching bases. Germline CDR1 and CDR2: MNHNS and SASEGT. CDR3 size: 14 residues. The V and J ends lost 0 bases and 0 bases respectively, with 6 bases between them. The CDR3: CASSEADSSYEQYF. The CDR3 DNA reads as TGTGCCAGCAGTGAAGCGGACAGCTCCTACGAGCAGTACTTC.

This rearrangement joins TRBV5-8 to TRBJ2-2; D may be TRBD1 or TRBD2 (6 bases each). The CDR3 loop spans 16 amino acids. V was clipped by 4 bases and J by 1 base, with 14 bases between them. Germline CDR1 SGHTS, CDR2 YDEGEE. The CDR3 sequence is CASSPRGAVNTGELFF. The CDR3 DNA is TGTGCCAGCAGCCCTAGGGGGGCGGTGAACACCGGGGAGCTGTTTTTT.

The chain combines TRBV19 with TRBJ2-1; the match to TRBD2 covers 9 bases. Germline V gives CDR1 LNHDA, CDR2 SQIVND (reference sequence). There are 17 residues in the CDR3. J was trimmed by 4 bases and V by 5 bases; bases with no gene match: 12. The CDR3 DNA is TGTGCCAGTAGTGTGACAGGAGCGGGAGGCTCATACAATGAGCAGTTCTTC. As protein: CASSVTGAGGSYNEQFF.

This clonotype was picked up a small number of times. The chain links TRBV7-9 to TRBJ2-6; 7 bases fit TRBD2. With 2 bases clipped from V and 1 base from J, the junction kept 5 bases outside the gene matches. Germline V gene lookup returns CDR1 SEHNR and CDR2 FQNEAQ (reference sequence). The CDR3 is made up of 17 amino acids. The CDR3 spells CASSLIAGDSGANVLTF. The CDR3 DNA reads as TGTGCCAGCAGCTTAATTGCGGGAGATTCTGGGGCCAACGTCCTGACTTTC.

This clonotype was detected many times. The chain carries TRBV28 and TRBJ2-7, with TRBD2 as a possible D gene (5 bases). Germline loops: CDR1 MDHEN, CDR2 SYDVKM. Deletions cut 5 bases from V and 3 bases from J, with 20 bases between. CDR3 size: 16 residues. DNA for the CDR3: TGTGCCAGCAGTCCCCATTGGAGGTCTTGGAGCTACGAGCAGTACTTC. The encoded protein is CASSPHWRSWSYEQYF. The variable domain in full, with the rest retrieved from reference TRBV28 and TRBJ2-7, is DVKVTQSSRYLVKRTGEKVFLECVQDMDHENMFWYRQDPGLGLRLIYFSYDVKMKEKGDIPEGYSVSREKKERFSLILESASTNQTSMYLCASSPHWRSWSYEQYFGPGTRLTVT.

This clonotype was observed at least ten times. The V gene is TRBV10-3, the J gene TRBJ2-1; D is uncertain. CDR3 length equals 13 residues. CDR1 ENHRY and CDR2 SYGVKD come from the germline V gene. Trimming took 8 bases from V and 6 from J, leaving 14 bases between them. The CDR3 DNA reads TGTGCCATCTTGAGAGGAGCCACCAATGAGCAGTTCTTC. This gives the protein CAILRGATNEQFF.

This clonotype appeared many times. The chain couples TRBV18 to TRBJ1-3; D is unclear. The CDR3 is made up of 14 amino acids. V was cut by 3 bases and J by 0 bases, with 6 bases left in between. The germline CDR1 and CDR2 sequences are KGHSH and LQKENI. The CDR3 region is CASSPQVSGNTIYF. The CDR3 DNA sequence: TGTGCCAGCTCACCTCAAGTCTCTGGAAACACCATATATTTT. Full variable domain (missing parts from reference TRBV18 and TRBJ1-3): NAGVMQNPRHLVRRRGQEARLRCSPMKGHSHVYWYRQLPEEGLKFMVYLQKENIIDESGMPKERFSAEFPKEGPSILRIQQVVRGDSAAYFCASSPQVSGNTIYFGEGSWLTVV.

This clonotype has a handful of counts. The chain employs TRBV4-2 and TRBJ2-2, with a weak D call TRBD2 (5 bases). V shed 1 base and J shed 7 bases, with 10 bases lying between them. This CDR3 is built from 14 residues. Germline loops: CDR1 LGHNA, CDR2 YNFKEQ. The CDR3 loop is CASSQGKADGELFF. The CDR3 nucleotides are TGTGCCAGCAGCCAAGGTAAAGCGGACGGGGAGCTGTTTTTT.

This clonotype showed up many times. The chain recombines TRBV20-1 with TRBJ2-1; 10 nucleotides align to TRBD2. Germline CDR1 reads DFQATT; CDR2 reads SNEGSKA (reference sequence). The CDR3 is made up of 15 amino acids. The trim removed 3 bases at V and 0 bases at J, leaving 2 bases unmatched. CDR3 in DNA: TGCAGTGCTAGGGCTAGCGGGAGCTCCTACAATGAGCAGTTCTTC. This encodes CSARASGSSYNEQFF.

In this sample, this clonotype turned up a few times. At one boundary the junction diverges from the germline segment, which might be a read error. The genes are TRBV12-3 or TRBV12-4 and TRBJ1-2; no reliable D call. The CDR3 consists of 12 residues. The CDR3 sequence is CATTQEGVSNAF. In nucleotides, the CDR3 is TGTGCCACCACCCAGGAAGGCGTATCTAATGCCTTC.

The sample holds many counts of this clonotype. The V and J genes are TRBV28 and TRBJ2-7; the D call may be TRBD1 or TRBD2 (5 bases each). V was trimmed by 6 bases and J by 8 bases, leaving 14 bases between them. The length of the CDR3 is 12 residues. Germline V gene data show CDR1 as MDHEN and CDR2 as SYDVKM. CDR3 sequence: CASRFREFKQYF. The CDR3 region has the DNA TGTGCCAGCAGATTCAGGGAGTTTAAGCAGTACTTC.

This clonotype has only a few counts. This chain connects TRBV20-1 to TRBJ2-5, with 7 bases aligning to TRBD1. The CDR3 totals 16 residues. Trimming took 5 bases from V and 5 from J; bases not matched to a gene: 17. Germline CDR1 DFQATT, CDR2 SNEGSKA (reference sequence). This chain's CDR3 is CSAPNSGNRGRETQYF. The CDR3 coding sequence is TGCAGTGCTCCCAACTCCGGGAACAGGGGAAGGGAGACCCAGTACTTC.